The next 21 T cell receptor beta chains were all read from a single sample in a study of blood T cell repertoires in COVID-19 (dated by TCRdb to the early 2020s). Library prep was done by the immunoSEQ multiplex PCR assay. TCRdb retrieved this table from immuneACCESS and kept in-frame rearrangements only. Not all clones are present; in checked studies, unresolved V genes account for under half, and no reason is known for the remainder. This sample lists approximately 75,000 clones; 80% to 90% were detected once. Together, the top ten hold around 20% of the sample. The sample was peripheral blood. Receptors were obtained from a woman between 45 and 65 years old with acute or convalescent COVID-19.

This clone was counted between two and nine times. V and J are TRBV28 and TRBJ1-5; D unresolved. CDR3 length: 12 amino acids. V was cut by 10 bases and J by 13 bases, with 20 bases left in between. Germline V gives CDR1 MDHEN, CDR2 SYDVKM. CDR3 protein: CATVSTTPAQHF. Written as DNA, the CDR3 is TGTGCCACCGTGTCCACCACGCCAGCGCAGCATTTT. Complete variable domain (other parts from reference TRBV28 and TRBJ1-5): DVKVTQSSRYLVKRTGEKVFLECVQDMDHENMFWYRQDPGLGLRLIYFSYDVKMKEKGDIPEGYSVSREKKERFSLILESASTNQTSMYLCATVSTTPAQHFGDGTRLSIL.

The rearrangement uses TRBV6-2 or TRBV6-3 and TRBJ1-5; 10 bases map to TRBD1. Unmatched junction bases numbered 6, after V lost 5 bases and J lost 8 bases. CDR3 length: 14 amino acids. From germline, CDR1 is MNHEY and CDR2 SVGEGT. In nucleotides, the CDR3 is TGTGCCAGCAGTAGGGGACAGGGGTTGGAGCCCCAGCATTTT. It encodes CASSRGQGLEPQHF.

The chain combines TRBV28 with TRBJ2-1; D gene ambiguous. With 4 bases removed from V and 1 base from J, the gap between germline ends came to 14 bases. This CDR3 has 16 amino acids. Germline V CDR1 and CDR2: MDHEN, SYDVKM. The CDR3 sequence is CASSSSWRGSYNEQFF. CDR3 DNA sequence: TGTGCCAGCAGTTCCTCCTGGCGAGGTTCCTACAATGAGCAGTTCTTC.

This chain links TRBV4-2 with TRBJ2-7; TRBD2 matches at 7 bases. Per the germline V gene, CDR1 is LGHNA and CDR2 is YNFKEQ. Trimming at V came to 4 bases and at J to 4 bases, leaving 13 bases not matched to a gene. The CDR3 loop spans 16 amino acids. This CDR3 reads CASSPPGGPRSYEQYF. In DNA, the CDR3 is TGTGCCAGCAGCCCGCCGGGAGGTCCCAGGTCGTACGAGCAGTACTTC.

The chain uses TRBV11-2 and TRBJ2-7, with 8 bases aligning to TRBD2. J gave up 4 bases and V 3 bases, and 5 bases lay outside the gene matches. The CDR3 sequence is 14 residues long. Germline lookup yields CDR1 SGHAT and CDR2 FQNNGV. CDR3 amino acids: CASSLIAGIYEQYF. The CDR3 coding sequence is TGTGCCAGCAGCTTGATAGCGGGAATATACGAGCAGTACTTC.

The J gene is TRBJ2-7, the V gene TRBV6-5; no reliable D call. In germline, CDR1 is MNHEY, CDR2 SVGAGI. This CDR3 is built from 14 residues. The V gene lost 2 bases and the J gene lost 2 bases, with 10 bases spanning the gap. CDR3 residues: CASSYKWQAYEQYF. CDR3 nucleotide sequence: TGTGCCAGCAGTTACAAATGGCAGGCCTACGAGCAGTACTTC.

The V and J genes are TRBV25-1 and TRBJ2-1; tentative D call: TRBD1 (5 bases). The CDR3 covers 14 residues. Trimming cost V 5 bases and J 4 bases, with 12 bases left between them. Looked up from germline, CDR1 is MGHDK and CDR2 is SYGVNS. CDR3 region: CASSPPGNYNEQFF. The CDR3 DNA sequence: TGTGCCAGCAGTCCTCCAGGGAATTACAATGAGCAGTTCTTC. The full variable domain, in which reference TRBV25-1 and TRBJ2-1 provide the parts outside the CDR3, is EADIYQTPRYLVIGTGKKITLECSQTMGHDKMYWYQQDPGMELHLIHYSYGVNSTEKGDLSSESTVSRIRTEHFPLTLESARPSHTSQYLCASSPPGNYNEQFFGPGTRLTVL.

This clone was found a few times. The chain's CDR3 is CASSWRVGLASGTDTQYF. The CDR3 DNA follows: TGCGCCAGCAGCTGGAGGGTGGGACTAGCGAGTGGCACAGATACGCAGTATTTT. V is TRBV5-1 and J is TRBJ2-3, with 10 positions matching TRBD2. This CDR3 is built from 18 residues. V shed 3 bases and J 1 base; nucleotides not matched to a gene: 11. Per germline, CDR1 SGHRS and CDR2 YFSETQ. The entire variable domain, with the rest obtained from reference TRBV5-1 and TRBJ2-3, is as follows: KAGVTQTPRYLIKTRGQQVTLSCSPISGHRSVSWYQQTPGQGLQFLFEYFSETQRNKGNFPGRFSGRQFSNSRSEMNVSTLELGDSALYLCASSWRVGLASGTDTQYFGPGTRLTVL.

The CDR3: CASGSPGGLNTEAFF. The CDR3 region has the DNA TGTGCTAGTGGTTCGCCAGGGGGTCTGAACACTGAAGCTTTCTTT. The V call is TRBV12-5, the J call TRBJ1-1; 7 bases are shared with TRBD1. Germline V gives CDR1 LGHNT, CDR2 FRNRAP. V lost 4 bases and J lost 0; bases outside the gene matches: 5. There are 15 residues in the CDR3.

This chain uses TRBV24-1 with TRBJ2-3, with D possibly being TRBD2 (5 bases). The germline V gene has CDR1 KGHDR and CDR2 SFDVKD. Trimming removed 3 bases from V and 1 base from J, with 7 bases in between. The CDR3 is made up of 14 amino acids. CDR3 protein: CATSDAGGTDTQYF. Written as DNA, the CDR3 is TGTGCCACCAGTGATGCGGGCGGCACAGATACGCAGTATTTT.

The CDR3 loop is CASSYRSTEAFF. In DNA form, the CDR3 reads TGTGCCAGCAGTTACAGGAGCACTGAAGCTTTCTTT. The chain is built from TRBV6-5 and TRBJ1-1, with D uncertain. This CDR3 contains 12 residues. Trimming removed 2 bases from V and 4 bases from J, with 5 bases in between. Germline loops: CDR1 MNHEY, CDR2 SVGAGI.

V and J are TRBV18 and TRBJ2-1; 8 bases align to TRBD2. The V segment lost 8 bases and the J segment 8 bases; nucleotides outside the gene matches: 14. The CDR3 is made up of 15 amino acids. CDR1 is KGHSH, CDR2 LQKENI, per germline. The CDR3 region has the DNA TGTGCCAGCGCGCCTGAAAGCGGGAGAATCCATGAGCAGTTCTTC. Translation gives CASAPESGRIHEQFF.

The rearrangement uses TRBV10-3 and TRBJ1-1, with D tentatively TRBD1 (5 bases). Germline lookup yields CDR1 ENHRY and CDR2 SYGVKD. Trimming removed 3 bases at V and 4 bases at J, with 12 bases between. This CDR3 has 14 amino acids. CDR3: CAISDSGRATEAFF. DNA for the CDR3: TGTGCCATCAGTGACTCCGGCAGGGCCACTGAAGCTTTCTTT.

This clone is a singleton in its sample. The chain joins TRBV11-3 to TRBJ2-2; no reliable D call. With 4 bases removed from V and 6 bases from J, the gap between germline ends came to 3 bases. The CDR3 extends over 11 amino acids. Per the germline V gene, CDR1 is SGHNT and CDR2 is YENEEA. Written as DNA, the CDR3 is TGTGCCAGCAGCTCCTCCGGGGAGCTGTTTTTT. Amino acid sequence: CASSSSGELFF. The variable domain in full, with the rest retrieved from reference TRBV11-3 and TRBJ2-2, is EAGVVQSPRYKIIEKKQPVAFWCNPISGHNTLYWYLQNLGQGPELLIRYENEEAVDDSQLPKDRFSAERLKGVDSTLKIQPAELGDSAVYLCASSSSGELFFGEGSRLTVL.

J is TRBJ2-3 and V is TRBV2, with 11 nucleotides matching TRBD2. CDR1 is SNHLY and CDR2 is FYNNEI in the germline V gene. The length of the CDR3 is 15 residues. Trimming removed 7 bases from V and 2 bases from J; junction bases left unmatched: 5. The CDR3 DNA reads TGTGCCAGCACCTTGGGACTAGCGGACACAGATACGCAGTATTTT. Translation gives CASTLGLADTDTQYF.

This clone was observed a handful of times. The chain couples TRBV7-9 to TRBJ2-1; D may be TRBD1 (5 bases). This CDR3 has 15 residues. Between the trimmed V and J ends, which lost 1 base and 1 base, there was a span of 8 bases. CDR1 and CDR2 from the germline V gene are SEHNR and FQNEAQ (reference sequence). The DNA for the CDR3 is TGTGCCAGCAGCTTAGGGGCAGGGTCCTACAATGAGCAGTTCTTC. Translated: CASSLGAGSYNEQFF.

The rearrangement uses TRBV11-3 and TRBJ2-1, with TRBD1 matching 12 bases. The CDR3 spans 15 residues. V lost 6 bases and J lost 9; bases outside the gene matches: 9. Germline lookup yields CDR1 SGHNT and CDR2 YENEEA. The CDR3 sequence: CASRKGTGGSAEQFF. The CDR3, as DNA: TGTGCCAGCAGAAAAGGGACAGGGGGCTCGGCTGAGCAGTTCTTC.

A few counts support this clone. The chain joins TRBV7-2 to TRBJ1-2; perhaps TRBD1 as D (6 bases). The length of the CDR3 is 14 residues. Germline V gene data show CDR1 as SGHTA and CDR2 as FQGNSA. Trimming removed 5 bases from V and 2 bases from J, with 12 bases in between. The CDR3, as DNA: TGTGCCAGCAGCCCCCCGGGACAAAACTATGGCTACACCTTC. This sequence encodes CASSPPGQNYGYTF.

V gene TRBV5-1 combines with J gene TRBJ1-3; a possible D gene is TRBD1 (6 bases). Germline lookup yields CDR1 SGHRS and CDR2 YFSETQ. There are 16 residues in the CDR3. V lost 1 base and J 2 bases, leaving 13 bases between the germline ends. CDR3 sequence (DNA): TGCGCCAGCAGCTTGAATGGGGGCAGGACTGGAAACACCATATATTTT. Translating gives CASSLNGGRTGNTIYF.

CDR3 coding DNA: TGTGCCAGCAGCTACCGCACACCGAATACGCAGTATTTT. Residues: CASSYRTPNTQYF. The rearrangement uses TRBV11-3 and TRBJ2-3; no clear D gene. The CDR3 length is 13 residues. Germline CDR1 is SGHNT and CDR2 is YENEEA. V lost 4 bases and J 7 bases, leaving 12 bases between the germline ends.

The chain combines TRBV7-2 with TRBJ2-2; a possible D gene is TRBD2 (7 bases). This CDR3 is 15 amino acids long. The V gene lost 8 bases and the J gene lost 5 bases, with 18 bases spanning the gap. Germline CDR1 SGHTA, CDR2 FQGNSA. CDR3 sequence (DNA): TGTGCCAGCCACCATCCCGGGGGGCGGACCGGGGAGCTGTTTTTT. Its protein product is CASHHPGGRTGELFF.